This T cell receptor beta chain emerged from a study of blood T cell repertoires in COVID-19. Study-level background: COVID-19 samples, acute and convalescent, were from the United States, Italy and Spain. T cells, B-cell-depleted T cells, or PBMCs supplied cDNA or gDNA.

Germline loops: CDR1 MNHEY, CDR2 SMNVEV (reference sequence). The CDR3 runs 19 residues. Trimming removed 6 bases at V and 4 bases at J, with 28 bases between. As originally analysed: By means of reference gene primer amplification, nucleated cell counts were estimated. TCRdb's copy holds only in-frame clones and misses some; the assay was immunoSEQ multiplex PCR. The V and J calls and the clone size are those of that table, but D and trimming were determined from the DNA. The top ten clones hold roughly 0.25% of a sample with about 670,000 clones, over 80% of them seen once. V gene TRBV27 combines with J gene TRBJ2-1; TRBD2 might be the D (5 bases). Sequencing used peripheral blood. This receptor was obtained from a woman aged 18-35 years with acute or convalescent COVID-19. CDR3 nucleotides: TGTGCCAGCAGCAGATCACTTTTCGGTCCCGTGGGCGGGTACAATGAGCAGTTCTTC. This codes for CASSRSLFGPVGGYNEQFF.